This T cell receptor (beta chain) is drawn from a study of T-cell reconstitution after alpha-beta-depleted transplantation in children. Using unique molecular identifiers, the investigators prepared the TCRbeta library. TCRdb passed the PCR reads through MiXCR, listing each CDR3 protein once. In the table there are 400,000 to 500,000 distinct CDR3 sequences, about a tenth of which are singletons. The length of the CDR3 is 16 residues. V was cut by 2 bases and J by 0 bases, with 12 bases left in between. Many counts were recorded for this clonotype. The sequences come from PBMCs from the stem cell graft donor, collected from the stem cell graft. The chain has TRBV12-3 or TRBV12-4 and TRBJ2-3; D possibly corresponds to TRBD2 (6 bases). This clonotype was obtained from a human donor who donated a stem cell graft to a child with acute myeloid leukemia. DNA of the CDR3: TGTGCCAGCAGTTTATCGGCTAGCGTAAGCACAGATACGCAGTATTTT. Translated, it gives CASSLSASVSTDTQYF.